This T cell receptor (beta chain) was sequenced for a study of blood T cells in healthy people across ages. Using a J-beta primer mix together with a sample-barcoded 5' primer, a second PCR was run for roughly 6 to 12 cycles. TCRdb used MiXCR to reprocess the 5' RACE reads, holding one entry per CDR3 protein. Among about 730,000 distinct CDR3 sequences listed, roughly 41% were seen once. The sample taken for sequencing was blood. The clonotype originates from a woman aged 55 to 70 in good health.

The CDR3 sequence is CASSSGTYQETQYF. CDR3 bases: TGCGCCAGCAGCTCTGGGACTTATCAAGAGACCCAGTACTTC. The genes are TRBV5-1 and TRBJ2-5; D possibly corresponds to TRBD2 (6 bases). This CDR3 has 14 amino acids. Germline lookup yields CDR1 SGHRS and CDR2 YFSETQ. V lost 3 bases and J 2 bases, leaving 11 bases between the germline ends.